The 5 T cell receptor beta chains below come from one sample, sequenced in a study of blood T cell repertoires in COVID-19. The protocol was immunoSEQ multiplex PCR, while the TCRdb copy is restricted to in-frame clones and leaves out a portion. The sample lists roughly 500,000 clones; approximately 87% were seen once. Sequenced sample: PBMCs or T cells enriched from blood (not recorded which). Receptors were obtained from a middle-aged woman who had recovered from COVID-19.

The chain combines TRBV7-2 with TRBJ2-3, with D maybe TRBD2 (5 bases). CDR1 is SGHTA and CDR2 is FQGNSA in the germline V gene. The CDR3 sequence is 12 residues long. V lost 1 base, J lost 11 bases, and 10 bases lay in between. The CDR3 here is CASSLETGKQYF. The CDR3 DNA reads TGTGCCAGCAGCTTAGAAACGGGGAAGCAGTATTTT.

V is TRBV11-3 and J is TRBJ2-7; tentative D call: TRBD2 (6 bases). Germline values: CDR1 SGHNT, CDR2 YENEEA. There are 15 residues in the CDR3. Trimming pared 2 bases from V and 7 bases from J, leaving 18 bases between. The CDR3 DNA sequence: TGTGCCAGCAGCTTACATTCGGGAGTAGCGTATGAGCAGTACTTC. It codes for CASSLHSGVAYEQYF.

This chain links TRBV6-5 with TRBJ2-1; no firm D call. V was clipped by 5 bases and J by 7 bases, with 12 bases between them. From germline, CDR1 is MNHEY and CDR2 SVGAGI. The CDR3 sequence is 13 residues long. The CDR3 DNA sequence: TGTGCCAGCAGTACTCAGGTAGATAATGAGCAGTTCTTC. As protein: CASSTQVDNEQFF.

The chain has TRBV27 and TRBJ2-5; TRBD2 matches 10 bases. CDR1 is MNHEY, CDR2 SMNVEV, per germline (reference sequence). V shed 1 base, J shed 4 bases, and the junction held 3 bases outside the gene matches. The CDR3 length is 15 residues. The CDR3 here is CASSLYLAGVETQYF. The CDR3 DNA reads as TGTGCCAGCAGTTTATATCTAGCGGGAGTAGAGACCCAGTACTTC.

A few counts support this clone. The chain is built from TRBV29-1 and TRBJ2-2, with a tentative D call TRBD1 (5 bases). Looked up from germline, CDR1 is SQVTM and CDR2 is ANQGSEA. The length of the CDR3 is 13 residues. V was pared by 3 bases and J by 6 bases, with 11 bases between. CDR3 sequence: CSVDRAGPGELFF. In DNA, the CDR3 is TGCAGCGTTGACAGGGCCGGACCCGGGGAGCTGTTTTTT.